This T cell receptor beta chain was identified during a study of shared clonotypes between healthy human individuals. CD45RO negativity and positive selection for CCR7 defined naive CD8 cells, a population that excluded terminally differentiated effector memory CD45RA+ cells. This clone has only one observation. The repertoire was sequenced with immunoSEQ multiplex PCR; TCRdb's copy has only in-frame clones and lacks some. The table has approximately 1.9 million clones, just under 95% seen once; the top ten hold over 1.5%. CDR1 MNHEY and CDR2 SMNVEV come from the germline V gene (reference sequence). The length of the CDR3 is 15 residues. The V and J ends lost 7 bases and 0 bases, in that order; junction bases with no gene match: 4.

This chain links TRBV27 with TRBJ2-1, with 9 nucleotides matching TRBD2. Material: naive CD8+ T cells from PBMCs. The TCR originated in a man in his late teens or twenties in good health. Some clones in this sample may be carry-over from other donors' samples. The CDR3 bases are TGTGCCAGCACCCGCGGGGGGGGCTCCTACAATGAGCAGTTCTTC. Translation: CASTRGGGSYNEQFF.